This T cell receptor beta chain originates from a study of blood T cells in healthy people across ages. Background on the study: Per two T cells, template switching captured roughly one barcoded beta molecule. Notes on the study in general: Per-million-T-cell TCR beta diversity fell roughly linearly with age. A strong correlation was seen between TCR beta diversity and naive T cell percentage.

Alongside a J-beta primer mix, a sample-barcoded 5' primer served in a second PCR lasting about 7 to 12 cycles. Carrying 12 random nucleotides, a template-switch adaptor labeled each individual cDNA molecule. TCRdb analysed the 5' RACE reads with MiXCR anew, one entry per CDR3 protein. Of roughly 700,000 distinct CDR3 sequences in the sample, 45% to 50% were seen once. CDR1 is MRHNA and CDR2 is SNTAGT in the germline V gene. Trimming shortened V by 5 bases and J by 8 bases, and 15 bases separated the two germline ends. CDR3 length equals 14 residues. This clonotype was counted only a few times. Its antigen is undetermined.

The chain recombines TRBV6-4 with TRBJ2-2; D gene unclear. This receptor was taken from a woman aged 60-75 years in good health. Input material: blood. The DNA of the CDR3 is TGTGCCAGCAGTTCGGACCCGACGGCAGGGGAGCTGTTTTTT. This translates into CASSSDPTAGELFF.